Listed below are T cell receptor beta chains from one sample, sequenced in a study of Ad26.COV2.S vaccination and SARS-CoV-2 variants. Profiling relied on immunoSEQ multiplex PCR, and the TCRdb table lists in-frame clones only, not all of them. The table has around 380,000 clones, about 85% seen once; the top ten hold 3% to 3.5%. This specimen consisted of peripheral blood, obtained in a trial of Ad26.COV2.S vaccine versus placebo. These receptors were obtained from a person between 18 and 60 years old who received the Ad26.COV2.S COVID-19 vaccine or a placebo. CDR3s include the opening cysteine and the closing phenylalanine or tryptophan. Fields, in order: CDR3 DNA, CDR3 protein, clone size, J gene, D gene, V gene. A D gene is named only where the DNA matches it firmly. Clone size is stated in some rows and not others, as once, few, many or a class when expanded.

CDR3 DNA: TGTGCCAGCAGCTTAGGCCTCCAGGGGGCGCATAATGAAAAACTGTTTTTT; CDR3 protein: CASSLGLQGAHNEKLFF; clone size: -; J gene: TRBJ1-4; D gene: TRBD1; V gene: TRBV13
CDR3 DNA: TGTGCCAGCAGTCCCGGGGGGCCGGGTGGTCAGCCCCAGCATTTT; CDR3 protein: CASSPGGPGGQPQHF; clone size: -; J gene: TRBJ1-5; D gene: -; V gene: TRBV6-5
CDR3 DNA: TGTGCCAGCAGTTTCGGGGCCACTGAAGCTTTCTTT; CDR3 protein: CASSFGATEAFF; clone size: -; J gene: TRBJ1-1; D gene: -; V gene: TRBV12-3/TRBV12-4
CDR3 DNA: TGCGCCAGCAGCTTGACCGAAGTCTATAATTCACCCCTCCACTTT; CDR3 protein: CASSLTEVYNSPLHF; clone size: -; J gene: TRBJ1-6; D gene: -; V gene: TRBV5-1
CDR3 DNA: TGTGCCAGCAGCCGACTGGGGACAGTGAGAAATTCACCCCTCCACTTT; CDR3 protein: CASSRLGTVRNSPLHF; clone size: -; J gene: TRBJ1-6; D gene: TRBD1; V gene: TRBV11-2
CDR3 DNA: TGTGCCAGCAGTCTACAGGGGGCGATCACCGGGGAGCTGTTTTTT; CDR3 protein: CASSLQGAITGELFF; clone size: -; J gene: TRBJ2-2; D gene: TRBD1; V gene: TRBV6-5
CDR3 DNA: TGTGCCAGCAGTCTCAGGGAACACGCTGAAGCTTTCTTT; CDR3 protein: CASSLREHAEAFF; clone size: -; J gene: TRBJ1-1; D gene: -; V gene: TRBV27
CDR3 DNA: TGTGCCAGCTCAACGACAGGGGGCCTCACTGAAGCTTTCTTT; CDR3 protein: CASSTTGGLTEAFF; clone size: few; J gene: TRBJ1-1; D gene: TRBD1; V gene: TRBV18
CDR3 DNA: TGTGCCAGCAGTTTCGGGGGTACGGACGAGCAGTACTTC; CDR3 protein: CASSFGGTDEQYF; clone size: -; J gene: TRBJ2-7; D gene: -; V gene: TRBV6-6
CDR3 DNA: TGCAGCGCTGAGACGGGGGCAGGCTATGGCTACACCTTC; CDR3 protein: CSAETGAGYGYTF; clone size: -; J gene: TRBJ1-2; D gene: -; V gene: TRBV29-1
CDR3 DNA: TGTGCCATCAGTGGGACAGGTGGCTTGGAGACCCAGTACTTC; CDR3 protein: CAISGTGGLETQYF; clone size: once; J gene: TRBJ2-5; D gene: TRBD1; V gene: TRBV10-3
CDR3 DNA: TGCGCCAGCAGCTTGGTCGGCAGCGGTATCGCGAACACCGGGGAGCTGTTTTTT; CDR3 protein: CASSLVGSGIANTGELFF; clone size: -; J gene: TRBJ2-2; D gene: -; V gene: TRBV5-1
CDR3 DNA: TGTGCCAGCAGCACACCCCGGGACAGATCCTACGAGCAGTACTTC; CDR3 protein: CASSTPRDRSYEQYF; clone size: -; J gene: TRBJ2-7; D gene: -; V gene: TRBV21-1
CDR3 DNA: TGTGCCAGCAGCTTAGCGCTGGGAGGCACCGGGGAGCTGTTTTTT; CDR3 protein: CASSLALGGTGELFF; clone size: -; J gene: TRBJ2-2; D gene: -; V gene: TRBV7-6
CDR3 DNA: TGTGCCAGCAGCATGCAGGCAGGGTACGAGCAGTACTTC; CDR3 protein: CASSMQAGYEQYF; clone size: -; J gene: TRBJ2-7; D gene: -; V gene: TRBV7-9
CDR3 DNA: TGTGCCAGCAGTCCAGACCAGGGGGTTGACACTGAAGCTTTCTTT; CDR3 protein: CASSPDQGVDTEAFF; clone size: -; J gene: TRBJ1-1; D gene: TRBD1; V gene: TRBV6-5
CDR3 DNA: TGTGCCAGCAGCTTAATTCAGGGGGACACTGAAGCTTTCTTT; CDR3 protein: CASSLIQGDTEAFF; clone size: -; J gene: TRBJ1-1; D gene: TRBD1; V gene: TRBV7-9
CDR3 DNA: TGTGCCAGCTCACCACCTATTCGACAGGGGTACCATGGCTACACCTTC; CDR3 protein: CASSPPIRQGYHGYTF; clone size: -; J gene: TRBJ1-2; D gene: TRBD1; V gene: TRBV18
CDR3 DNA: TGTGCCACCCAGAACGCGGGGGTCCCCGGGGAGCTGTTTTTT; CDR3 protein: CATQNAGVPGELFF; clone size: -; J gene: TRBJ2-2; D gene: TRBD2; V gene: TRBV6-5
CDR3 DNA: TGTGCCAGCAGTTTTAGAGCTAACTATGGCTACACCTTC; CDR3 protein: CASSFRANYGYTF; clone size: -; J gene: TRBJ1-2; D gene: -; V gene: TRBV28
CDR3 DNA: TGCGCCAGCAGCCCTGTAAAGGGAGCGGATACGCAGTATTTT; CDR3 protein: CASSPVKGADTQYF; clone size: -; J gene: TRBJ2-3; D gene: -; V gene: TRBV5-1
CDR3 DNA: TGTGCCTGGAGTTTAATGGACAGCCTCTCTGGGGCCAACGTCCTGACTTTC; CDR3 protein: CAWSLMDSLSGANVLTF; clone size: -; J gene: TRBJ2-6; D gene: -; V gene: TRBV30
CDR3 DNA: TGCGCCAGCAGCCCCGAAGGTATCAGCACAGATACGCAGTATTTT; CDR3 protein: CASSPEGISTDTQYF; clone size: -; J gene: TRBJ2-3; D gene: -; V gene: TRBV5-1
CDR3 DNA: TGTGCCTGGGGAGCCGGGACAGAGACCTACGAGCAGTACTTC; CDR3 protein: CAWGAGTETYEQYF; clone size: once; J gene: TRBJ2-7; D gene: TRBD1; V gene: TRBV30
CDR3 DNA: TGTGCCAGCACAGGCTCCAGGCACGAGCAGTACTTC; CDR3 protein: CASTGSRHEQYF; clone size: -; J gene: TRBJ2-7; D gene: -; V gene: TRBV6-6
CDR3 DNA: TGTGCCTGGAGTCAGCCTACCTTGTCGACTGAAGCTTTCTTT; CDR3 protein: CAWSQPTLSTEAFF; clone size: -; J gene: TRBJ1-1; D gene: -; V gene: TRBV30
CDR3 DNA: TGTGCCAGCAAGAGCGGGACCTACGGCGGGTACGAGCAGTACTTC; CDR3 protein: CASKSGTYGGYEQYF; clone size: -; J gene: TRBJ2-7; D gene: TRBD2; V gene: TRBV27
CDR3 DNA: TGCGCCAGCACCCCGGGGGATGAAAAACTGTTTTTT; CDR3 protein: CASTPGDEKLFF; clone size: -; J gene: TRBJ1-4; D gene: -; V gene: TRBV10-2
CDR3 DNA: TGTGCCAGCAGTTCCCTAGAGGGAATGAACACTGAAGCTTTCTTT; CDR3 protein: CASSSLEGMNTEAFF; clone size: -; J gene: TRBJ1-1; D gene: -; V gene: TRBV6-5